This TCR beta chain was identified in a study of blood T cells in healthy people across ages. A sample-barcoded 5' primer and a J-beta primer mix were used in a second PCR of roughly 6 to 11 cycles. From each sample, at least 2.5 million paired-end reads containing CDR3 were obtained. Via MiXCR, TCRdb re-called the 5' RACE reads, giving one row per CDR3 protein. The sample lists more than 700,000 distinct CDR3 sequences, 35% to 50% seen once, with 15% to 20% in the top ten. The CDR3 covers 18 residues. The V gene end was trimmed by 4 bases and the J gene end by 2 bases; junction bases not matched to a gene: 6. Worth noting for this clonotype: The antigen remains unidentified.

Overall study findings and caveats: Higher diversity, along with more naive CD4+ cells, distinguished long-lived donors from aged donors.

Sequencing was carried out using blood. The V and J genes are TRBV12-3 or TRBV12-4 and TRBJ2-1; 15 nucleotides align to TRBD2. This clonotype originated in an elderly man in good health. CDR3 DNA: TGTGCCAGCAGTTCGATCCGGACTAGCGGGAGGGCCTACAATGAGCAGTTCTTC. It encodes CASSSIRTSGRAYNEQFF.